Following are 10 T cell receptor beta chains from one sample sequenced in a study of blood T cell repertoires in COVID-19. Libraries were prepared by immunoSEQ multiplex PCR; TCRdb keeps only in-frame clonotypes and omits some of them. The sample contains under 250,000 clones, 88% of which appear only once. The sequencing input was peripheral blood. The receptors were gathered from an older man with acute or convalescent COVID-19.

V usage is TRBV13 and J usage is TRBJ2-7, with 12 bases that match TRBD2. Germline-derived CDR1 and CDR2 are PRHDT and FYEKMQ (reference sequence). CDR3 length: 15 amino acids. J gave up 3 bases and V 0 bases, and 0 bases lay outside the gene matches. CDR3 DNA sequence: TGTGCCAGCAGCTTAGGGACTAGCGGGAGCTACGAGCAGTACTTC. Translated: CASSLGTSGSYEQYF.

The chain links TRBV7-3 to TRBJ2-6, with D tentatively TRBD2 (5 bases). V was shortened by 3 bases and J by 1 base, with 13 bases between the two germline ends. The CDR3 covers 17 residues. Per germline, CDR1 SGHTA and CDR2 FQGTGA. CDR3 coding DNA: TGTGCCAGCAGCTTGAACCCTTCGGGGTCTGGGGCCAACGTCCTGACTTTC. Translating it yields CASSLNPSGSGANVLTF.

This sequence joins TRBV7-2 and TRBJ2-2; no firm D call. The CDR3 contains 14 residues. Germline V gene data show CDR1 as SGHTA and CDR2 as FQGNSA. The V end was cut by 3 bases, the J end by 0 bases, with 5 bases between. The CDR3 sequence is CASSLASNTGELFF. The CDR3 DNA sequence: TGTGCCAGCAGCTTGGCCTCGAACACCGGGGAGCTGTTTTTT.

The chain is built from TRBV28 and TRBJ2-7; 9 bases are a match to TRBD2. V trimming: 5 bases; J trimming: 2 bases; junction bases outside the gene matches: 7. Germline V gene data show CDR1 as MDHEN and CDR2 as SYDVKM. The CDR3 totals 15 residues. The CDR3 DNA sequence: TGTGCCAGCAGTCTTCTAGCGGGAATAACCTACGAGCAGTACTTC. This translates into CASSLLAGITYEQYF.

The gene calls are TRBV19 and TRBJ2-2; 13 nucleotides match TRBD2. V lost 6 bases to trimming and J lost 6 bases; unmatched junction nucleotides: 10. CDR3 length equals 17 residues. The germline gives CDR1 LNHDA, CDR2 SQIVND (reference sequence). This chain's CDR3 is CASSSSLAGGSAGELFF. The CDR3 DNA sequence: TGTGCCAGTAGCTCTTCACTAGCGGGAGGGAGCGCCGGGGAGCTGTTTTTT. Full variable domain (rest looked up from reference TRBV19 and TRBJ2-2): DGGITQSPKYLFRKEGQNVTLSCEQNLNHDAMYWYRQDPGQGLRLIYYSQIVNDFQKGDIAEGYSVSREKKESFPLTVTSAQKNPTAFYLCASSSSLAGGSAGELFFGEGSRLTVL.

This chain joins TRBV5-4 and TRBJ2-5; no clear D. Trimming took 0 bases from V and 4 from J, leaving 10 bases between them. The CDR3 spans 14 residues. Germline V lookup: CDR1 SGHNT, CDR2 YYREEE (reference sequence). The chain's CDR3 is CASSLANSAETQYF. DNA of the CDR3: TGTGCCAGCAGCTTGGCCAATAGTGCAGAGACCCAGTACTTC.

V is TRBV24-1 and J is TRBJ2-3; no clear D. V lost 6 bases to trimming and J lost 6 bases, with 9 bases between them. CDR3 length: 12 residues. Looked up from germline, CDR1 is KGHDR and CDR2 is SFDVKD. CDR3 region: CATSSPADTQYF. The CDR3 DNA is TGTGCCACCAGTTCCCCCGCGGATACGCAGTATTTT.

This sequence joins TRBV18 and TRBJ2-7; D might be TRBD1 (6 bases). The CDR3 spans 16 residues. Germline CDR1 reads KGHSH; CDR2 reads LQKENI. V shed 4 bases and J shed 2 bases, with 18 bases lying between them. Written as DNA, the CDR3 is TGTGCCAGCTCACGAGTAACAGGGTTAGGAACCTACGAGCAGTACTTC. Its translation: CASSRVTGLGTYEQYF.

The genes are TRBV11-2 and TRBJ1-2; D not resolved. Germline V lookup: CDR1 SGHAT, CDR2 FQNNGV. There are 14 residues in the CDR3. The V and J ends lost 5 bases and 6 bases respectively, with 16 bases between them. This CDR3 is CASSLPGEKHGYTF. CDR3 nucleotide sequence: TGTGCCAGCAGCCTCCCGGGAGAAAAGCATGGCTACACCTTC. The full variable domain, with the rest looked up from reference TRBV11-2 and TRBJ1-2, is EAGVAQSPRYKIIEKRQSVAFWCNPISGHATLYWYQQILGQGPKLLIQFQNNGVVDDSQLPKDRFSAERLKGVDSTLKIQPAKLEDSAVYLCASSLPGEKHGYTFGSGTRLTVV.

This clone was picked up a small number of times. The rearrangement links TRBV25-1 to TRBJ1-3; 7 bases match TRBD1. V lost 5 bases and J lost 4; bases outside the gene matches: 8. The germline V gene has CDR1 MGHDK and CDR2 SYGVNS. The CDR3 has 15 residues. The CDR3 DNA reads TGTGCCAGCAGTCAAACAGGGGCGAGGGGAAACACCATATATTTT. Its protein is CASSQTGARGNTIYF.